Here is one T cell receptor (beta chain) with its context. This clonotype occurred a few times. Its cognate antigen has yet to be identified. Per-nucleotide qualities are absent, and no much larger clonotype sits a single base away. The reads were generated on an Illumina NovaSeq 6000. cDNA libraries for TCRalpha and TCRbeta were prepared by 5'RACE using constant-segment primers, with sample barcodes and unique molecular identifiers added. Trizol reagent was used to extract RNA from every sample. The libraries were amplified in two PCR steps, and the second step added a second sample barcode and Illumina TruSeq adapters. The libraries were sequenced on an Illumina NovaSeq using 2 x 150 bp paired-end reads. Concerning the study's data processing: With migec v1.2.7, reads were demultiplexed and then collapsed into UMI-guided consensus sequences. Using mixcr v2.1.11, UMI consensuses were aligned to TRA and TRB V and J templates and then assembled into clonotypes. A clonotype was counted as expanded or contracted only if both edgeR and NoisET called the change significant, with noise models trained on biological replicates. For edgeR calls, a false discovery rate-adjusted p below 0.01 and a log2 fold-change threshold of 1 were applied. As an exploratory analysis of dynamics, PCA with hierarchical clustering was applied to max-normalized trajectories of the 1000 most abundant clonotypes. Separately sequenced CD4+ and CD8+ repertoires were used to assign a CD4 or CD8 phenotype to each responding clone. TCRdb trimmed public reads at Q25 via fastp, called clones via MiXCR and kept in-frame beta chains. Here each entry gathers all rows of one CDR3 protein and keeps the most common genes and DNA. The V and J calls reflect TCRdb's pipeline rather than the authors' work. The sample records about 140,000 distinct CDR3 sequences, around 25% of which are singletons. The ten top clones hold around 22% of the sample.

These data come from a study of T-cell memory formation after mild COVID-19 (dated by TCRdb to the early 2020s). Regarding the research as a whole: Most TCR sequence clusters were specific to one of the two donors. T-cell clones expanding and contracting after mild COVID-19 in a couple of donors were tracked by longitudinal TCRalpha and TCRbeta repertoire sequencing. Two young, previously healthy adult volunteers made up the cohort, one male and one female. Summary of the overall study and its limitations: Some responding clones were detected in pre-infection memory, suggesting pre-existing cross-reactive memory T cells joined the SARS-CoV-2 response. Only a couple of mild cases were covered in the study, and larger cohorts including severe cases with pre-infection samples were considered necessary. SARS-CoV-2 specificity was not confirmed for the second-wave clones peaking on day 37. Clones contracting from day 15 to 85 had balanced CD4/CD8 phenotypes, while a second wave expanding from day 15 to 37 was biased towards CD4+. Contracting CD4+ clones were located mainly in the CM and EM memory subsets, whereas CD8+ clones were found to be enriched in EMRA.

Ficoll-Paque density gradient centrifugation was used to isolate PBMCs. The germline V gene sets CDR1 to SGHVS and CDR2 to FNYEAQ. Counted from cysteine to phenylalanine, this CDR3 has 15 amino acids. The only DNA kept is the CDR3, 45 bases in frame from the first base. V trim: 5 bases; J trim: 2 bases; unmatched bases: 6. This TCR was recovered from an adult woman who had mild COVID-19 (a few samples of this study predate the infection). The sample titles of this study are shuffled in the database, so cell type and time point are left out; the donor was told from shared clones. The rearranged segments are TRBV7-6 and TRBJ2-3; 8 nucleotides in the junction match TRBD2. Sequenced sample: PBMCs or a T cell subset sorted from them (not recorded which). The CDR3 reads CASSPAGGFTDTQYF. The DNA sequence is as follows: TGTGCCAGCAGCCCCGCGGGGGGCTTCACAGATACGCAGTATTTT.